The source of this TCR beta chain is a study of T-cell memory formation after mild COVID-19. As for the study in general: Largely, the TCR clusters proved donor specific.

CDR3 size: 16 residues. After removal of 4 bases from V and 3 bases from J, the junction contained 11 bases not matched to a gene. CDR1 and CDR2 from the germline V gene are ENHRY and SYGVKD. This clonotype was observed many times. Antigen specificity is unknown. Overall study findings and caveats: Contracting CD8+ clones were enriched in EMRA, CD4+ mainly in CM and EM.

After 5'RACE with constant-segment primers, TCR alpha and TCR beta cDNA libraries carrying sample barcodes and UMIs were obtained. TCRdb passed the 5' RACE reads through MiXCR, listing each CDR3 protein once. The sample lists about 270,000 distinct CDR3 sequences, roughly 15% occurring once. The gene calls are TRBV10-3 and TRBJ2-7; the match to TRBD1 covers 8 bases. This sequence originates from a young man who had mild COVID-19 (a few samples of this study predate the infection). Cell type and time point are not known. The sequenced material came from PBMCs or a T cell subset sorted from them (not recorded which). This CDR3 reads CAISAGTGSRFYEQYV. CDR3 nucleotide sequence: TGTGCCATCAGTGCCGGGACAGGCTCCCGGTTCTACGAGCAGTACGTC.